Given below is one T cell receptor (beta chain) in context. Its antigen is undetermined. The assay was immunoSEQ multiplex PCR, and TCRdb's table has in-frame clones only and misses some. The table lists 40,000 to 60,000 clones, 75% to 90% of them singletons. This entry comes from a study of neoadjuvant nivolumab and ipilimumab in lung cancer. The study's findings and limits: Only two of four nivolumab-treated tumors gained richness and clonality by surgery. Pretherapy blood TCR richness correlated positively with resected tumor richness.

This CDR3 comprises 15 residues. Trimming left V 5 bases short and J 4 bases short, with 17 bases between. From germline, CDR1 is SGHTA and CDR2 FQGNSA. This chain links TRBV7-2 with TRBJ1-2; possible D gene TRBD1, 6 bases. This sequence originates from an adult with non-small cell lung cancer. Some clones in this sample may be carry-over from other donors' samples. This specimen consisted of blood, obtained before neoadjuvant nivolumab, alone or with ipilimumab. CDR3 sequence reads: CASSPPGGLGYGYTF. The CDR3 bases are TGTGCCAGCAGCCCACCGGGGGGGCTAGGCTATGGCTACACCTTC.